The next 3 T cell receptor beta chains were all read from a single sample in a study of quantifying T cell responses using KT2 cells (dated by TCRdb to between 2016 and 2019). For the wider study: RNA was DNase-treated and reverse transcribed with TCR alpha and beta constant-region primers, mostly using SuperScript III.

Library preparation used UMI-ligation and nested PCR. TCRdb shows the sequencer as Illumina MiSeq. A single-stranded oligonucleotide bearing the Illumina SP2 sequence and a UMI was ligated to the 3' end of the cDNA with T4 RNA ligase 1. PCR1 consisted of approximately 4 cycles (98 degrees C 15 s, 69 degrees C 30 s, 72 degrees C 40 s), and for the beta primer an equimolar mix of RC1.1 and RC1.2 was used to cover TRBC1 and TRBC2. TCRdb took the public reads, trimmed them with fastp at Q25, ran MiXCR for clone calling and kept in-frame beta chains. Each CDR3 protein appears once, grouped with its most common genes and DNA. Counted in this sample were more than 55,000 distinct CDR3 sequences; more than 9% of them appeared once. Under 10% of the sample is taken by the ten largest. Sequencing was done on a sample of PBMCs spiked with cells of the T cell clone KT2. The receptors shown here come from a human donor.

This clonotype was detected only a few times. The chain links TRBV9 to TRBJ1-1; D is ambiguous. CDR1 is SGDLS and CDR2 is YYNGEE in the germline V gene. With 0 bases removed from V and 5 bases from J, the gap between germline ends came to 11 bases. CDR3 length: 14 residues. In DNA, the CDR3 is TGTGCCAGCAGCGTAGCGGGAAGGGATACTGAAGCTTTCTTT. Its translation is CASSVAGRDTEAFF.

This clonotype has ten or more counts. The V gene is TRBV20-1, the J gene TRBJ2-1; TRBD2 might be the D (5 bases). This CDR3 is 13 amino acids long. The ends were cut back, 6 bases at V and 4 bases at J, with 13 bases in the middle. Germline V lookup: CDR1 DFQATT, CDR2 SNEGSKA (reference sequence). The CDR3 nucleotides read TGCAGTGCCCCTAGCCCACCATACAATGAGCAGTTCTTC. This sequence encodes CSAPSPPYNEQFF.

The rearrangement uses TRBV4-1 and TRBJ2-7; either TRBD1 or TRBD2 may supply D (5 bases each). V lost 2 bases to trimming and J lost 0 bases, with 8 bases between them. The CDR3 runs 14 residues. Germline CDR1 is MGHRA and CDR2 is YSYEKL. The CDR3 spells CASSQPGRSYEQYF. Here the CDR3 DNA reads TGCGCCAGCAGCCAACCGGGACGCTCCTACGAGCAGTACTTC.